This T cell receptor beta chain was captured in a study of early T cells in non-severe SARS-CoV-2 infection. Overall study context: Bulk RNA taken from unsorted whole blood was sequenced, leaving chains unpaired. Findings of the study overall: In VDJdb matching, anti-spike CD8 responses were favored while private and CD4 specificities went missing.

This CDR3 is built from 17 residues. From germline, CDR1 is SGHVS and CDR2 FNYEAQ. Trimming took 4 bases from V and 4 from J; bases not matched to a gene: 7. Attachment of unique molecular identifiers was made to individual cDNA molecules. A single record per CDR3 protein comes from TCRdb applying MiXCR to the 5' RACE reads. The table includes roughly 120,000 distinct CDR3 sequences, under 15% detected once. The sample holds a few counts of this clonotype. The antigen is not known. Sequenced material: whole blood. This rearrangement joins TRBV7-6 to TRBJ2-1; 13 positions match TRBD2. The source of this sequence is an adult who was a healthcare worker with PCR-confirmed SARS-CoV-2 infection or an uninfected control (not recorded which). In DNA, the CDR3 is TGTGCCAGCAGCTCAGGACTAGCGGGGGCCCCATACAATGAGCAGTTCTTC. It codes for CASSSGLAGAPYNEQFF. Filled out from reference TRBV7-6 and TRBJ2-1, the complete variable domain reads GAGVSQSPRYKVTKRGQDVALRCDPISGHVSLYWYRQALGQGPEFLTYFNYEAQQDKSGLPNDRFSAERPEGSISTLTIQRTEQRDSAMYRCASSSGLAGAPYNEQFFGPGTRLTVL.